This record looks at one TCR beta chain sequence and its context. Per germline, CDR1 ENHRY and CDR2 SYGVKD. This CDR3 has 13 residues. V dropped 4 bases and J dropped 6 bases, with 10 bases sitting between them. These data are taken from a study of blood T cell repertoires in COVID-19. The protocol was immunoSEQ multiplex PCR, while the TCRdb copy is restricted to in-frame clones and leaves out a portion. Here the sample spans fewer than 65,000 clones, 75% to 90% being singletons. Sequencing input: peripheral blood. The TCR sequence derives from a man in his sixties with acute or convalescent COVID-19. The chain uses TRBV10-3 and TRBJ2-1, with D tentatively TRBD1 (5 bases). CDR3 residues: CAISVQGSNEQFF. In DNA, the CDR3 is TGTGCCATCAGTGTGCAGGGAAGCAATGAGCAGTTCTTC.